One T cell receptor beta chain is described in this entry. Trimming left V 8 bases short and J 0 bases short, with 10 bases between. The CDR3 sequence is 13 residues long. Germline-derived CDR1 and CDR2 are MNHEY and SVGAGI. The data were obtained in a study of cytomegalovirus exposure and HLA in healthy donors. Researchers ran the PCR with 60 Vbeta and 13 Jbeta primers. Method: immunoSEQ multiplex PCR; TCRdb's copy keeps in-frame clones and lacks some. The data show approximately 130,000 clones, 85% to 90% seen once. Material: PBMCs. The receptor's source is a woman aged 30 to 39 in good health and CMV-seronegative. The V gene is TRBV6-5, the J gene TRBJ1-1; the D gene is possibly TRBD1 (6 bases). CDR3 in DNA: TGTGCCAGCCCGAGGGGGTTGAACACTGAAGCTTTCTTT. It translates to CASPRGLNTEAFF.